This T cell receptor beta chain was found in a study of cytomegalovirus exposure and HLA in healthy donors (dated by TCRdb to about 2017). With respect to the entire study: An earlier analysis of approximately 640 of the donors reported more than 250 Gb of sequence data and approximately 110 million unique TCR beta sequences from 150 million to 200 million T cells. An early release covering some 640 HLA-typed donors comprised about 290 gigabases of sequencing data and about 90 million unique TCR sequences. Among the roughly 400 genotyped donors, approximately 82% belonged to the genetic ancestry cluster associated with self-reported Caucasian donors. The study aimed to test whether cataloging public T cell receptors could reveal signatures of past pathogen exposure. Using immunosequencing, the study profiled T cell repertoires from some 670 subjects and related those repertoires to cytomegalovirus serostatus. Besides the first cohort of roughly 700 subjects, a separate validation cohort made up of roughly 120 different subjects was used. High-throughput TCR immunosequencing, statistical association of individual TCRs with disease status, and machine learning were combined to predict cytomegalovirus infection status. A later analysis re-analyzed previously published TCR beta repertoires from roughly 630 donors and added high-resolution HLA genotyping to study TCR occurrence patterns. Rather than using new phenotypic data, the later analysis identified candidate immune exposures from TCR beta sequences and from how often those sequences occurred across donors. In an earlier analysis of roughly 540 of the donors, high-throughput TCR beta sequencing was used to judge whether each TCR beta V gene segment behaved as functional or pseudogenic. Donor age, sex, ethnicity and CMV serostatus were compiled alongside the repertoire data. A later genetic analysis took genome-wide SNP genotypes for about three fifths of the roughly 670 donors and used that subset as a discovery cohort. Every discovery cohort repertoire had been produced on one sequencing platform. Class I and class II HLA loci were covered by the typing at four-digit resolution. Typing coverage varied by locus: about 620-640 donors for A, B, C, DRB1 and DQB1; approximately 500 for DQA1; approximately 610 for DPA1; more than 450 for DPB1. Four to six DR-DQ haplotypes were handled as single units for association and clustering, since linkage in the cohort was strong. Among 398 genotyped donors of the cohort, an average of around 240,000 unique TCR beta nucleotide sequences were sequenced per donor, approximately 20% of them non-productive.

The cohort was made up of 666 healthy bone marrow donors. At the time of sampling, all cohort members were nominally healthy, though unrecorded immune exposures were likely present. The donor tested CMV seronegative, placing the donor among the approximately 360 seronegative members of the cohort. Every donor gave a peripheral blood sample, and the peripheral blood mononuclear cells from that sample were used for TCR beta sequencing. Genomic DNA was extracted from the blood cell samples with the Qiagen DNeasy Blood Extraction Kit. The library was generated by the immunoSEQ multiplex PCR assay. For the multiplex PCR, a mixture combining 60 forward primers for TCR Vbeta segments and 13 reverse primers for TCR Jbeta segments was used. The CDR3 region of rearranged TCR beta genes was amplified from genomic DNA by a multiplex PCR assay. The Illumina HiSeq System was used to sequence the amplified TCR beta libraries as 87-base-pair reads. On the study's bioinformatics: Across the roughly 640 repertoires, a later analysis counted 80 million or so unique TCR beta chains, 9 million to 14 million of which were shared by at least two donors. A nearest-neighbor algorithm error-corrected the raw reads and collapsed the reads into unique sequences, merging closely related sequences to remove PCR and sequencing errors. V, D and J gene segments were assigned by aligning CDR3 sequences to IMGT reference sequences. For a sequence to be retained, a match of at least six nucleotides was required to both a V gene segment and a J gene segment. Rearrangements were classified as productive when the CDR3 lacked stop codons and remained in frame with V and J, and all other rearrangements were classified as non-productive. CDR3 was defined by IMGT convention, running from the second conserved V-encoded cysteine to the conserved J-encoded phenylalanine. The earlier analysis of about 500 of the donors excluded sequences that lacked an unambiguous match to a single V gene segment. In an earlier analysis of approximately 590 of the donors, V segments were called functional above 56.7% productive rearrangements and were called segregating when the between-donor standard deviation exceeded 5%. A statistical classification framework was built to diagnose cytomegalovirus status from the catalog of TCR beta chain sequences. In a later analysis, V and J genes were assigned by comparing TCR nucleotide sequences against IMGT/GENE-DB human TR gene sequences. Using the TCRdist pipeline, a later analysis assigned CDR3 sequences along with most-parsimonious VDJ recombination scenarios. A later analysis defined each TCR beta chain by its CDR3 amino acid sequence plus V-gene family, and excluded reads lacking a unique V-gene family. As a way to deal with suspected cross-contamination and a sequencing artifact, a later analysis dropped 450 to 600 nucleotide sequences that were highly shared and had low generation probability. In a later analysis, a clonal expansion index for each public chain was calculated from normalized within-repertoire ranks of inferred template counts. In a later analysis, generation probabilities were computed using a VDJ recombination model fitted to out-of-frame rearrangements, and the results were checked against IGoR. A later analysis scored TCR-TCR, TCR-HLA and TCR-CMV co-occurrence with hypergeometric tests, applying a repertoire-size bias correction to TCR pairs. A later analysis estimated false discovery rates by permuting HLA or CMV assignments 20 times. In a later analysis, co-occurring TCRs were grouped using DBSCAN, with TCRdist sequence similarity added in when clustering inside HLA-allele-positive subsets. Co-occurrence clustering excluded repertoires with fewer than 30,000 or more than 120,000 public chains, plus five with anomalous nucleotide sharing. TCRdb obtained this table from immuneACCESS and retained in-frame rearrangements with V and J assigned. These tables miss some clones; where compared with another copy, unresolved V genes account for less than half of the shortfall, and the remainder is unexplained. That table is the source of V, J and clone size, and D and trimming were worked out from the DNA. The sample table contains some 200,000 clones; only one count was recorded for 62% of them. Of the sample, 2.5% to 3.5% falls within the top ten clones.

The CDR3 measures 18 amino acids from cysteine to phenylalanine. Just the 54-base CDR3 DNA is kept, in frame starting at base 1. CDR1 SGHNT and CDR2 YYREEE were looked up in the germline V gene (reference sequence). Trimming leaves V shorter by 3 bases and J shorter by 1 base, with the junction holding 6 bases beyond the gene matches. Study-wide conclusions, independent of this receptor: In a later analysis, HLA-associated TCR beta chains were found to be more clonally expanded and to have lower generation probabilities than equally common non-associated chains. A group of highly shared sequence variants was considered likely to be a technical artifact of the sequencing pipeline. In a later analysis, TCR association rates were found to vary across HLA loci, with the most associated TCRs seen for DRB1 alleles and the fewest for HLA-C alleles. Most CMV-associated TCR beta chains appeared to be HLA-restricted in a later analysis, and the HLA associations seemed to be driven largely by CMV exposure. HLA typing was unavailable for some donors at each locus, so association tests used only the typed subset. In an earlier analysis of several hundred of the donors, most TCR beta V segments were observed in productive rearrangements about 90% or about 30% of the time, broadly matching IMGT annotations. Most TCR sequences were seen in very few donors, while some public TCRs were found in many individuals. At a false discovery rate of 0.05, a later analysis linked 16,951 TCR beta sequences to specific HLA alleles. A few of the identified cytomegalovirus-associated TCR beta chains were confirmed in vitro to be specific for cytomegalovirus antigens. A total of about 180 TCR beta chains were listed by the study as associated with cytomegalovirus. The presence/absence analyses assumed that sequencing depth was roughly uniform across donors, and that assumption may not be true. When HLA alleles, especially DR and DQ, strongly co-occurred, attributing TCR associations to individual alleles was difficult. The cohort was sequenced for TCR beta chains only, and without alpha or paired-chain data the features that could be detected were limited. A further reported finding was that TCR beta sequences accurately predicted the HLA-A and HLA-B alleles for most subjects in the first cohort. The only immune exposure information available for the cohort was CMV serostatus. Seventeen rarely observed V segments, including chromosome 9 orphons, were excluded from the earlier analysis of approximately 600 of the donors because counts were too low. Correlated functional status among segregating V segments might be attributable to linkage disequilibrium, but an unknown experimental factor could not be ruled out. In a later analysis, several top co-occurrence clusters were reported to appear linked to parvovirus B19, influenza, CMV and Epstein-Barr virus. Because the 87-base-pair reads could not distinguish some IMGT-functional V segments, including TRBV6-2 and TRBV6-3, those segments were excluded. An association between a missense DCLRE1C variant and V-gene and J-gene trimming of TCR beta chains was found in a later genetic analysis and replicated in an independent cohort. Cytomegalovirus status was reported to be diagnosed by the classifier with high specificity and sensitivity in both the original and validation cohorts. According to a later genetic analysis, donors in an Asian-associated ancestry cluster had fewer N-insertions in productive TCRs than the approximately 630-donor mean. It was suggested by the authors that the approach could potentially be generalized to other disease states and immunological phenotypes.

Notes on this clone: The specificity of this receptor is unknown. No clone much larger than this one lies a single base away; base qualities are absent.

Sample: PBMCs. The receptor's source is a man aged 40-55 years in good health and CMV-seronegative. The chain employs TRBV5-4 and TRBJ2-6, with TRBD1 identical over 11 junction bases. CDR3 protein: CASSWGTGGGSGANVLTF. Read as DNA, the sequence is TGTGCCAGCAGCTGGGGGACAGGGGGTGGTTCTGGGGCCAACGTCCTGACTTTC.